Presented here are 30 T cell receptor beta chains from one specimen sequenced in a study of T cell responses to AZD1222 COVID-19 vaccine. Sequencing was performed with immunoSEQ multiplex PCR; in TCRdb, only in-frame clones are kept and a portion is missing. The table lists about 180,000 clones, approximately 94% of them singletons. This sample comprised peripheral blood, obtained 28 days after the second AZD1222 dose. These receptor sequences come from an adult who received the AZD1222 COVID-19 vaccine.

V is TRBV5-6 and J is TRBJ2-7; 7 nucleotides match TRBD1. Unmatched junction bases numbered 5, after V lost 2 bases and J lost 0 bases. The CDR3 is 15 residues long. Germline assignment: CDR1 SGHDT and CDR2 YYEEEE. CDR3: CASSFETGLSYEQYF. In DNA, the CDR3 is TGTGCCAGCAGCTTTGAGACAGGGCTCTCCTACGAGCAGTACTTC.

The chain joins TRBV28 to TRBJ1-4, with no clear D. V lost 4 bases, J lost 5 bases, and 5 bases lay in between. In germline, CDR1 is MDHEN, CDR2 SYDVKM. The CDR3 runs 12 residues. The CDR3 nucleotides are TGTGCCAGCAGTTGGAAGAATGAAAAACTGTTTTTT. Protein: CASSWKNEKLFF.

The rearrangement links TRBV2 to TRBJ2-7; possibly TRBD2 for D (6 bases). The length of the CDR3 is 12 residues. CDR1 SNHLY and CDR2 FYNNEI come from the germline V gene. The V and J ends lost 7 bases and 1 base respectively, with 8 bases between them. In DNA, the CDR3 is TGTGCCAGCACGCGGGATTCCTACGAGCAGTACTTC. This sequence encodes CASTRDSYEQYF.

The chain uses TRBV15 and TRBJ2-7; tentatively, D is TRBD1 or TRBD2 (5 bases each). Germline CDR1 reads LNHNV; CDR2 reads YYDKDF (reference sequence). The CDR3 runs to 15 residues. The V end was cut by 2 bases, the J end by 0 bases, with 11 bases between. The CDR3 here is CATSRPAGSSYEQYF. DNA of the CDR3: TGTGCCACCAGCAGACCGGCAGGGAGCTCCTACGAGCAGTACTTC.

This clone was counted once. J is TRBJ1-6 and V is TRBV27, with D unclear. This CDR3 contains 15 residues. The V end was cut by 2 bases, the J end by 7 bases, with 12 bases between. Germline V gene data show CDR1 as MNHEY and CDR2 as SMNVEV (reference sequence). CDR3 DNA sequence: TGTGCCAGCAGTTTAAGACGGAGCCCCAATTCACCCCTCCACTTT. Translation gives CASSLRRSPNSPLHF.

The chain is built from TRBV7-8 and TRBJ1-1; 9 bases align to TRBD1. The CDR3 runs 15 residues. Losses at the gene ends were 5 bases for V and 4 bases for J; bases not matched to a gene: 8. Germline V gene sequence: CDR1 SGHVS, CDR2 FQNEAQ. CDR3 region: CASSQDRGFGTEAFF. The CDR3 DNA follows: TGTGCCAGCAGCCAGGACAGGGGTTTCGGCACTGAAGCTTTCTTT.

The count of this clone is one. The chain joins TRBV7-3 to TRBJ1-3, with no clear D. The CDR3 sequence is 13 residues long. The germline gives CDR1 SGHTA, CDR2 FQGTGA. The V end lost 5 bases, the J end lost 2 bases, and 7 bases lay between the germline ends. CDR3 DNA: TGTGCCAGCAGCCCTGACGCTGGAAACACCATATATTTT. Its protein is CASSPDAGNTIYF.

The chain recombines TRBV14 with TRBJ2-5, with 7 bases matching TRBD2. Unmatched junction bases numbered 4, after V lost 0 bases and J lost 0 bases. This CDR3 contains 16 residues. In germline, CDR1 is SGHDN, CDR2 FVKESK. The CDR3 loop reads CASSQDNGGNQETQYF. DNA for the CDR3: TGTGCCAGCAGCCAAGATAACGGGGGGAACCAAGAGACCCAGTACTTC.

J is TRBJ1-2 and V is TRBV3-1 (or the pseudogene TRBV3-2), with D perhaps matching TRBD1 (6 bases). Germline V gives CDR1 LGHDT, CDR2 YNNKEL (reference sequence). Trimming removed 4 bases at V and 3 bases at J, with 9 bases between. The CDR3 totals 13 residues. The CDR3 region is CASSLAGDYGYTF. CDR3 DNA: TGTGCCAGCAGCCTTGCAGGGGACTATGGCTACACCTTC.

V and J are TRBV5-1 and TRBJ1-1, with D possibly matching TRBD1 (5 bases). This CDR3 has 16 amino acids. In germline, CDR1 is SGHRS, CDR2 YFSETQ. The V end lost 0 bases, the J end lost 5 bases, and 17 bases lay between the germline ends. The chain's CDR3 is CASSLAQGTGETEAFF. The CDR3 DNA reads as TGCGCCAGCAGCTTGGCCCAGGGAACGGGGGAGACTGAAGCTTTCTTT.

The chain recombines TRBV19 with TRBJ1-3; no firm D call. Germline V gives CDR1 LNHDA, CDR2 SQIVND (reference sequence). The CDR3 length is 16 residues. Trimming stripped 1 base from V and 2 bases from J, with 12 bases between. CDR3 sequence: CASSIVIGKAGNTIYF. The CDR3 DNA follows: TGTGCCAGTAGTATAGTCATCGGGAAGGCTGGAAACACCATATATTTT. The full variable domain, completed using reference TRBV19 and TRBJ1-3, is DGGITQSPKYLFRKEGQNVTLSCEQNLNHDAMYWYRQDPGQGLRLIYYSQIVNDFQKGDIAEGYSVSREKKESFPLTVTSAQKNPTAFYLCASSIVIGKAGNTIYFGEGSWLTVV.

The gene calls are TRBV18 and TRBJ1-3, with D unclear. CDR3 length: 14 amino acids. Per the germline V gene, CDR1 is KGHSH and CDR2 is LQKENI. Trimming took off 5 bases at V and 1 base at J, with 9 bases between the two ends. CDR3: CASSGQKSGNTIYF. The CDR3 bases are TGTGCCAGCTCAGGTCAGAAATCTGGAAACACCATATATTTT.

The chain employs TRBV20-1 and TRBJ1-2; D unresolved. CDR1 DFQATT and CDR2 SNEGSKA come from the germline V gene (reference sequence). V was pared by 3 bases and J by 0 bases, with 11 bases between. This CDR3 has 14 amino acids. In nucleotides, the CDR3 is TGCAGTGCTAGTCAGCAGCTAGCTAACTATGGCTACACCTTC. Amino acids: CSASQQLANYGYTF.

This chain connects TRBV2 to TRBJ1-6, with D perhaps TRBD1 (5 bases). The CDR3 has 15 amino acids. V was trimmed by 4 bases and J by 6 bases, leaving 13 bases between them. Germline V gene data show CDR1 as SNHLY and CDR2 as FYNNEI. DNA for the CDR3: TGTGCCAGCAGTGGGGACCGCAGCTTTAATTCACCCCTCCACTTT. As protein: CASSGDRSFNSPLHF. Using reference TRBV2 and TRBJ1-6 for the parts outside the CDR3, the full variable domain is EPEVTQTPSHQVTQMGQEVILRCVPISNHLYFYWYRQILGQKVEFLVSFYNNEISEKSEIFDDQFSVERPDGSNFTLKIRSTKLEDSAMYFCASSGDRSFNSPLHFGNGTRLTVT.

DNA of the CDR3: TGTGCCAGCAGTGAAGCGCTAGGGCAGACCAGCAACACTGAAGCTTTCTTT. Protein sequence: CASSEALGQTSNTEAFF. J is TRBJ1-1 and V is TRBV6-1; no clear D gene. CDR3 size: 17 residues. The V end was cut by 0 bases, the J end by 2 bases, with 16 bases between. The V gene's germline CDR1 is MNHNS and CDR2 SASEGT.

In DNA form, the CDR3 reads TGTGCCAGCAGTTACGGTAGACTGAACACTGAAGCTTTCTTT. This sequence encodes CASSYGRLNTEAFF. The chain couples TRBV6-5 to TRBJ1-1; D ambiguous. Trimming took off 2 bases at V and 0 bases at J, with 7 bases between the two ends. The CDR3 runs to 14 residues. Germline V gene data show CDR1 as MNHEY and CDR2 as SVGAGI.

The V call is TRBV7-2, the J call TRBJ2-3; the D is unclear. The germline V gene has CDR1 SGHTA and CDR2 FQGNSA. CDR3 size: 15 residues. The V end was cut by 2 bases, the J end by 0 bases, with 9 bases between. As DNA, the CDR3 is TGTGCCAGCAGCTTAATCGCCTCTAGCACAGATACGCAGTATTTT. This sequence encodes CASSLIASSTDTQYF.

J is TRBJ1-2 and V is TRBV18, with 7 bases fitting TRBD1. This CDR3 comprises 15 residues. V was clipped by 3 bases and J by 4 bases; unmatched bases: 8. Germline CDR1 is KGHSH and CDR2 is LQKENI. The CDR3 loop reads CASSPDGQEFYGYTF. The CDR3 coding sequence is TGTGCCAGCTCACCGGACGGACAGGAATTCTATGGCTACACCTTC.

V is TRBV6-1 and J is TRBJ1-5; TRBD1 might be the D (5 bases). The CDR3 is made up of 13 amino acids. The V end was cut by 2 bases, the J end by 4 bases, with 6 bases between. Germline values: CDR1 MNHNS, CDR2 SASEGT. The CDR3 bases are TGTGCCAGCAGTGAACAGGGTAATCAGCCCCAGCATTTT. This gives the protein CASSEQGNQPQHF.

V gene TRBV7-3 combines with J gene TRBJ2-1; D gene uncertain. Germline CDR1 is SGHTA and CDR2 is FQGTGA. V was trimmed by 1 base and J by 0 bases, leaving 7 bases between them. The CDR3 is 15 amino acids. CDR3 in DNA: TGTGCCAGCAGCTTAATTTCATACTCCTACAATGAGCAGTTCTTC. Protein product: CASSLISYSYNEQFF.

V is TRBV24-1 and J is TRBJ1-3; D gene unclear. This CDR3 has 16 residues. Between the trimmed V and J ends, which lost 3 bases and 0 bases, there was a span of 11 bases. From germline, CDR1 is KGHDR and CDR2 SFDVKD. The CDR3 bases are TGTGCCACCAGTGATGGAGTCACACGCTCTGGAAACACCATATATTTT. It translates to CATSDGVTRSGNTIYF.

J is TRBJ2-3 and V is TRBV11-2, with D hard to call. V was pared by 3 bases and J by 4 bases, with 11 bases between. Germline V gene lookup returns CDR1 SGHAT and CDR2 FQNNGV. This CDR3 has 14 residues. CDR3 sequence: CASSLGFRADTQYF. CDR3 DNA: TGTGCCAGCAGCTTGGGGTTTAGGGCAGATACGCAGTATTTT. The full variable domain, rest sourced from reference TRBV11-2 and TRBJ2-3, is EAGVAQSPRYKIIEKRQSVAFWCNPISGHATLYWYQQILGQGPKLLIQFQNNGVVDDSQLPKDRFSAERLKGVDSTLKIQPAKLEDSAVYLCASSLGFRADTQYFGPGTRLTVL.

V and J are TRBV4-3 and TRBJ2-1; TRBD2 matches at 10 bases. CDR3 length: 18 amino acids. With 0 bases clipped from V and 2 bases from J, the junction kept 7 bases outside the gene matches. CDR1 and CDR2 from the germline V gene are LGHNA and YSLEER. The CDR3 protein is CASSQDPSGSRPYNEQFF. DNA of the CDR3: TGCGCCAGCAGCCAAGATCCTAGCGGGAGCCGCCCCTACAATGAGCAGTTCTTC.

In this sample, this clone turned up once. This chain connects TRBV5-1 to TRBJ2-5; maybe TRBD1 (6 bases). Germline V gives CDR1 SGHRS, CDR2 YFSETQ. The CDR3 is 18 residues long. Trimming took off 7 bases at V and 1 base at J, with 26 bases between the two ends. CDR3 residues: CASYALDFPSRGQETQYF. In DNA form, the CDR3 reads TGCGCCAGCTACGCATTAGATTTTCCTAGCAGGGGCCAAGAGACCCAGTACTTC.

This chain joins TRBV2 and TRBJ1-4; 9 bases line up with TRBD1. The CDR3 totals 16 residues. Germline CDR1 and CDR2: SNHLY and FYNNEI. Unmatched junction bases numbered 8, after V lost 4 bases and J lost 5 bases. CDR3 amino acids: CASSGQGVRGNEKLFF. The CDR3 region has the DNA TGTGCCAGCAGTGGACAGGGGGTTCGAGGCAATGAAAAACTGTTTTTT.

The J gene is TRBJ2-5, the V gene TRBV11-1; 10 bases align to TRBD2. The CDR3 runs to 15 residues. Per the germline V gene, CDR1 is SGHAT and CDR2 is FQDESV (reference sequence). With V trimmed by 2 bases and J by 4 bases, 4 bases remained unmatched. CDR3 DNA: TGTGCCAGCAGCTTAAAGCGGGGGGGCAGAGAGACCCAGTACTTC. Protein: CASSLKRGGRETQYF.

V usage is TRBV19 and J usage is TRBJ2-7; no clear D gene. Germline CDR1 is LNHDA and CDR2 is SQIVND (reference sequence). The CDR3 is 13 residues long. Between the trimmed V and J ends, which lost 3 bases and 3 bases, there was a span of 9 bases. As DNA, the CDR3 is TGTGCCAGTAGTATCGGTGGGAACTACGAGCAGTACTTC. Translating gives CASSIGGNYEQYF.

The genes are TRBV5-1 and TRBJ2-7; 7 bases match TRBD1. V was clipped by 0 bases and J by 1 base; unmatched bases: 10. The CDR3 is made up of 17 amino acids. Germline loops: CDR1 SGHRS, CDR2 YFSETQ. In DNA, the CDR3 is TGCGCCAGCAGCTTGGACAGGGGACAGCGAGGATCCTACGAGCAGTACTTC. It translates to CASSLDRGQRGSYEQYF. The whole variable domain, filled in from reference TRBV5-1 and TRBJ2-7, reads KAGVTQTPRYLIKTRGQQVTLSCSPISGHRSVSWYQQTPGQGLQFLFEYFSETQRNKGNFPGRFSGRQFSNSRSEMNVSTLELGDSALYLCASSLDRGQRGSYEQYFGPGTRLTVT.

The chain recombines TRBV6-7 with TRBJ1-1, with TRBD1 identical over 10 bases. TRBV6-7 is labeled an ORF, and its function is uncertain. Germline trimming cut 4 bases from V and 2 bases from J; bases unmatched to any gene: 4. The CDR3 spans 15 residues. The CDR3 DNA sequence: TGTGCCAGCAGTTCCGGGGACAGGGGAAACACTGAAGCTTTCTTT. Translating it yields CASSSGDRGNTEAFF.

This clone was seen just once. The chain employs TRBV19 and TRBJ1-5; a weak D match, TRBD1 (6 bases). This CDR3 is built from 15 residues. Per germline, CDR1 LNHDA and CDR2 SQIVND (reference sequence). V lost 3 bases and J 2 bases, leaving 11 bases between the germline ends. The CDR3 reads CASSISGARNQPQHF. CDR3 DNA sequence: TGTGCCAGTAGTATCTCGGGGGCTCGCAATCAGCCCCAGCATTTT. Full variable domain (missing parts from reference TRBV19 and TRBJ1-5): DGGITQSPKYLFRKEGQNVTLSCEQNLNHDAMYWYRQDPGQGLRLIYYSQIVNDFQKGDIAEGYSVSREKKESFPLTVTSAQKNPTAFYLCASSISGARNQPQHFGDGTRLSIL.